Below, 5 T cell receptor beta chains from the same sample are listed, as sequenced in a study of cytomegalovirus exposure and HLA in healthy donors (dated by TCRdb to about 2017). Library generation was performed with the immunoSEQ multiplex PCR assay. For the multiplex PCR, a mixture combining 60 forward primers for TCR Vbeta segments and 13 reverse primers for TCR Jbeta segments was used. This immuneACCESS table, as held by TCRdb, lists in-frame sequences with V and J called but not all clones. Of the missing ones, under half trace to an unresolved V gene in checked studies; the others have no known cause. This sample gives about 90,000 clones in total; approximately 69% of them show up just once. Of the sample, around a fifth falls within the top ten clones. Material for sequencing was PBMCs. Receptors were obtained from a woman in her fifties or sixties in good health and CMV-seropositive.

The chain is built from TRBV4-2 and TRBJ2-7; 10 positions match TRBD1. The CDR3 has 15 residues. The junction had 5 bases not matched to a gene; V was cut back by 4 bases and J by 2 bases. CDR1 is LGHNA, CDR2 YNFKEQ, per germline. CDR3 protein: CASSPSGTGAYEQYF. CDR3 bases: TGTGCCAGCAGCCCCTCAGGGACAGGGGCCTACGAGCAGTACTTC.

The chain employs TRBV28 and TRBJ1-2; a possible D gene is TRBD1 (5 bases). V was cut by 3 bases and J by 7 bases, with 18 bases left in between. This CDR3 is built from 15 residues. Germline assignment: CDR1 MDHEN and CDR2 SYDVKM. CDR3 in amino acids: CASSFSGVVDRGYTF. DNA for the CDR3: TGTGCCAGCAGTTTTTCGGGGGTGGTAGATCGTGGCTACACCTTC.

V gene TRBV5-1 combines with J gene TRBJ1-1; 9 nucleotides align to TRBD1. V trimming: 4 bases; J trimming: 4 bases; junction bases outside the gene matches: 11. This CDR3 is built from 16 residues. Germline CDR1 and CDR2: SGHRS and YFSETQ. CDR3 protein: CASSPQGASGVTEAFF. In DNA, the CDR3 is TGCGCCAGCAGCCCACAGGGGGCATCGGGAGTCACTGAAGCTTTCTTT.

The chain joins TRBV27 to TRBJ2-2, with 8 bases matching TRBD2. The germline V gene encodes CDR1 MNHEY and CDR2 SMNVEV (reference sequence). V lost 5 bases and J lost 3; bases outside the gene matches: 2. The CDR3 has 14 residues. CDR3 bases: TGTGCCAGCAGTGGGACTAGACACACCGGGGAGCTGTTTTTT. Protein: CASSGTRHTGELFF.

V and J are TRBV5-1 and TRBJ1-2; 9 nucleotides match TRBD1. The trim removed 4 bases at V and 7 bases at J, leaving 11 bases unmatched. The V gene's germline CDR1 is SGHRS and CDR2 YFSETQ. The CDR3 length is 15 residues. CDR3 bases: TGCGCCAGCAGCACCTCCGGGACAGGGAGCGGTGGCTACACCTTC. Protein sequence: CASSTSGTGSGGYTF.